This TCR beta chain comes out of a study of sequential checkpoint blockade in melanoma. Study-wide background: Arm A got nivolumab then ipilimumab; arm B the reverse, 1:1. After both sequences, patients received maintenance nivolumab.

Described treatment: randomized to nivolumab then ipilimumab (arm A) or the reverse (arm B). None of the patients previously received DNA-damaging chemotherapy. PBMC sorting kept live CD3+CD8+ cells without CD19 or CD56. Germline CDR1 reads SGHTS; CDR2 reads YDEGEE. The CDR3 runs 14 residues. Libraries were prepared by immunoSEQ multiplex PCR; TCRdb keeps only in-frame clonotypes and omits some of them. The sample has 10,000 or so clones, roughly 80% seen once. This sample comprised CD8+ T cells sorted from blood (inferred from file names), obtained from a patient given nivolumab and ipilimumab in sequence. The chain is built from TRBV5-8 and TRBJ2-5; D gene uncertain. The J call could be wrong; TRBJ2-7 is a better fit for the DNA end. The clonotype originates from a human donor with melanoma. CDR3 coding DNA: TGTGCCAGCAGCTTGAGGTGGAGCTCCTACGAGCAGTACTTC. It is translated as CASSLRWSSYEQYF.